Below are 14 T cell receptor beta chains sequenced from a single sample in a study of control samples from healthy donors and cancer patients. Libraries were prepared by immunoSEQ multiplex PCR; TCRdb keeps only in-frame clonotypes and omits some of them. The sample contains about 150,000 clones, nearly 95% of which appear only once. Sequencing input: blood. These receptors were collected from a man between 45 and 60 years old in good health.

The rearrangement links TRBV18 to TRBJ2-5; D is ambiguous. This CDR3 has 12 amino acids. Germline assignment: CDR1 KGHSH and CDR2 LQKENI. Trimming took off 2 bases at V and 7 bases at J, with 8 bases between the two ends. CDR3 in DNA: TGTGCCAGCTCACCAGACGAGAGGACCCAGTACTTC. This codes for CASSPDERTQYF.

The chain carries TRBV11-2 and TRBJ1-5; maybe TRBD1 (5 bases). The CDR3 contains 16 residues. The germline V gene has CDR1 SGHAT and CDR2 FQNNGV. The ends were cut back, 5 bases at V and 7 bases at J, with 21 bases in the middle. CDR3 sequence (DNA): TGTGCCAGCAGCCCGGGAGGTAGGGGCCCGAGACAGCCCCAGCATTTT. It codes for CASSPGGRGPRQPQHF.

This clone was seen just once. The chain carries TRBV11-2 and TRBJ2-1; D is undetermined. V lost 7 bases to trimming and J lost 0 bases, with 4 bases between them. Germline CDR1 reads SGHAT; CDR2 reads FQNNGV. The length of the CDR3 is 12 residues. The CDR3 is CASKSSYNEQFF. CDR3 bases: TGTGCCAGCAAAAGCTCCTACAATGAGCAGTTCTTC.

CDR3 region: CASGTGTGGADTQYF. In DNA, the CDR3 is TGTGCCAGCGGCACCGGGACAGGGGGCGCAGATACGCAGTATTTT. The rearrangement joins TRBV27 to TRBJ2-3; TRBD1 matches at 12 bases. V was clipped by 8 bases and J by 4 bases; unmatched bases: 7. The germline V gene has CDR1 MNHEY and CDR2 SMNVEV (reference sequence). The CDR3 extends over 15 amino acids.

Concerning this clone itself: The junction departs from germline at one end; a sequencing error may be responsible. The identical CDR3 is also encoded by other nucleotide sequences in the sample. V gene TRBV19 combines with J gene TRBJ2-7; D possibly corresponds to TRBD1 (6 bases). This CDR3 has 12 amino acids. The germline gives CDR1 LNHDA, CDR2 SQIVND (reference sequence). As DNA, the CDR3 is TGTGCCAGTTACAGGGATACCTACGAACAGTACTTC. It specifies CASYRDTYEQYF.

The gene calls are TRBV7-9 and TRBJ1-6; possible D gene TRBD1, 5 bases. This CDR3 is built from 13 residues. Germline CDR1 SEHNR, CDR2 FQNEAQ (reference sequence). V lost 1 base and J 14 bases, leaving 12 bases between the germline ends. In DNA, the CDR3 is TGTGCCAGCAGCTTAGGCCCAGGGCAGACCCTCCACTTT. Its translation is CASSLGPGQTLHF.

This clone was counted a single time. The chain uses TRBV5-1 and TRBJ1-6; tentatively, D is TRBD1 (5 bases). The CDR3 spans 15 residues. Germline loops: CDR1 SGHRS, CDR2 YFSETQ. Trimming pared 0 bases from V and 5 bases from J, leaving 9 bases between. The CDR3 nucleotides are TGCGCCAGCAGCTTGGGCGGCAGGGATAATTCACCCCTCCACTTT. Protein product: CASSLGGRDNSPLHF.

The gene calls are TRBV10-1 and TRBJ2-7, with 9 bases identical to TRBD1. This CDR3 is built from 14 residues. CDR1 is WNHNN and CDR2 is SYGVQD in the germline V gene (reference sequence). The ends lost 3 bases at V and 7 bases at J; junction bases unmatched: 7. The CDR3 spells CASSDSDRGWEQYF. The CDR3 bases are TGCGCCAGCAGTGATTCGGACAGGGGTTGGGAGCAGTACTTC.

J is TRBJ2-2 and V is TRBV15; 7 nucleotides align to TRBD1. This CDR3 has 16 residues. Germline lookup yields CDR1 LNHNV and CDR2 YYDKDF (reference sequence). The J segment lost 5 bases and the V segment lost 1 base, leaving 7 bases of the junction unmatched. The CDR3, as DNA: TGTGCCACCAGCAGAGGGGTGGCAGGGGGTACCGGGGAGCTGTTTTTT. This sequence encodes CATSRGVAGGTGELFF.

The chain joins TRBV6-6 to TRBJ1-3; D uncertain. CDR1 MNHNY and CDR2 SVGAGI come from the germline V gene (reference sequence). This CDR3 comprises 13 residues. Trimming stripped 2 bases from V and 2 bases from J, with 4 bases between. The CDR3: CASSYITGNTIYF. DNA of the CDR3: TGTGCCAGCAGTTACATAACTGGAAACACCATATATTTT.

The CDR3 sequence: CASSYSAGPPGYTF. CDR3 nucleotides: TGTGCCAGCAGTTACTCGGCAGGGCCCCCAGGCTACACCTTC. The chain carries TRBV6-5 and TRBJ1-2, with a weak D call TRBD1 (5 bases). Trimming took 0 bases from V and 8 from J, leaving 13 bases between them. CDR3 length equals 14 residues. Germline CDR1 reads MNHEY; CDR2 reads SVGAGI.

The chain is built from TRBV3-1 (or the pseudogene TRBV3-2) and TRBJ2-6; D uncertain. This CDR3 comprises 14 residues. Germline V gene lookup returns CDR1 LGHDT and CDR2 YNNKEL (reference sequence). Trimming took off 3 bases at V and 4 bases at J, with 7 bases between the two ends. The CDR3 protein is CASSHSAGANVLTF. The CDR3 DNA sequence: TGTGCCAGCAGCCATTCTGCAGGGGCCAACGTCCTGACTTTC.

The gene calls are TRBV27 and TRBJ2-7, with D unclear. CDR3 length equals 14 residues. The germline V and J ends were trimmed by 2 bases and 2 bases, with 10 bases remaining between them. CDR1 and CDR2 from the germline V gene are MNHEY and SMNVEV (reference sequence). In nucleotides, the CDR3 is TGTGCCAGCAGTTTAACAATAGGTACCTACGAGCAGTACTTC. As protein: CASSLTIGTYEQYF.

The chain uses TRBV14 and TRBJ2-5; 11 bases match TRBD2. Germline V gene data show CDR1 as SGHDN and CDR2 as FVKESK. This CDR3 is 15 amino acids long. After removal of 2 bases from V and 4 bases from J, the junction contained 3 bases not matched to a gene. CDR3 DNA sequence: TGTGCCAGCAGCCAACCGGGACTAGCGGTAGAGACCCAGTACTTC. Translated, it gives CASSQPGLAVETQYF.